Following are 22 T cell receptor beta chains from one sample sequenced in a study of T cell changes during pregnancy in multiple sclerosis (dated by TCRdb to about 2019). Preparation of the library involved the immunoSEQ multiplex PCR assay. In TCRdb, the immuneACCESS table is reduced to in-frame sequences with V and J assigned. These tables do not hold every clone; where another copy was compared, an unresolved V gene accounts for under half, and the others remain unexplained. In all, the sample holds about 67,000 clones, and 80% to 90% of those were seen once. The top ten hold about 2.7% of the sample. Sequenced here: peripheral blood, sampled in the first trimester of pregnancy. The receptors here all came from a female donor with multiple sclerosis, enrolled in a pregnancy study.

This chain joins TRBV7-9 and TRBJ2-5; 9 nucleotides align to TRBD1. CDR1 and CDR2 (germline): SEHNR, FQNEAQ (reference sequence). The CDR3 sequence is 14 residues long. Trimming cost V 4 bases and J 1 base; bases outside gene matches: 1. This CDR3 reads CASSSTGGQETQYF. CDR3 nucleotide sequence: TGTGCCAGCAGCTCGACAGGGGGCCAAGAGACCCAGTACTTC.

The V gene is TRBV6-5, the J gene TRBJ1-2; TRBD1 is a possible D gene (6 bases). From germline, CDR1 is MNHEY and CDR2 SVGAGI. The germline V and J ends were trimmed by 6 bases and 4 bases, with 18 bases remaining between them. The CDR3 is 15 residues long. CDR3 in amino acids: CASSRSYTGIYGYTF. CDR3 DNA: TGTGCCAGCAGCCGATCCTATACAGGGATCTATGGCTACACCTTC.

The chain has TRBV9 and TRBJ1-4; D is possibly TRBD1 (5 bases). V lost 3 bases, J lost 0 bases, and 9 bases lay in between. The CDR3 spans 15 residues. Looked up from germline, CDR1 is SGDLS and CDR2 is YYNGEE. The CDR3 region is CASSGRGTTNEKLFF. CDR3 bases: TGTGCCAGCAGCGGAAGGGGCACAACTAATGAAAAACTGTTTTTT.

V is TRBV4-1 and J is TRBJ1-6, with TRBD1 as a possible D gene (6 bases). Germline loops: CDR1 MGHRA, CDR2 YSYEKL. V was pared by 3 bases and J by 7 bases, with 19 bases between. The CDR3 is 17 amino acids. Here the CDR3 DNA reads TGCGCCAGCAGCCAGTTACTCCGGGACATTGAAAATTCACCCCTCCACTTT. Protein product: CASSQLLRDIENSPLHF.

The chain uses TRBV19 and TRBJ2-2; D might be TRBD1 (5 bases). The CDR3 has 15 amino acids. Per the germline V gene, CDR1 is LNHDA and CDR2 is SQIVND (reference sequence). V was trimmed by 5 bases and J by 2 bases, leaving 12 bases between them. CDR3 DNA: TGTGCCAGTAGTTTACCGACAGCCAACACCGGGGAGCTGTTTTTT. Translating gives CASSLPTANTGELFF.

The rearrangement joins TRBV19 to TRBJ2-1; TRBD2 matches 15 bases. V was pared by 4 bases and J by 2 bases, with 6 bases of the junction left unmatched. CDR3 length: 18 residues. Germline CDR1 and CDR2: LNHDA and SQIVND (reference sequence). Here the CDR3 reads CASSNRTSGRATYNEQFF. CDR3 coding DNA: TGTGCCAGTAGTAACAGGACTAGCGGGAGGGCCACCTACAATGAGCAGTTCTTC.

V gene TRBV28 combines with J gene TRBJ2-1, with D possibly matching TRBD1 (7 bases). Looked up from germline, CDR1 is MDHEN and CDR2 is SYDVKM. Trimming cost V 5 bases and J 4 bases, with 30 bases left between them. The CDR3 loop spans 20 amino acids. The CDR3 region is CASSDPLTGRIVLGYNEQFF. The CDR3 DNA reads TGTGCCAGCAGTGACCCCCTGACAGGGAGGATAGTATTGGGTTACAATGAGCAGTTCTTC.

The CDR3 coding sequence is TGTGCCAGCAGCGTAGGGCGGGACAGGGCGAACACCGGGGAGCTGTTTTTT. This translates into CASSVGRDRANTGELFF. This sequence joins TRBV9 and TRBJ2-2, with 9 bases that match TRBD1. Unmatched junction bases numbered 3, after V lost 0 bases and J lost 0 bases. Per germline, CDR1 SGDLS and CDR2 YYNGEE. The CDR3 has 17 amino acids.

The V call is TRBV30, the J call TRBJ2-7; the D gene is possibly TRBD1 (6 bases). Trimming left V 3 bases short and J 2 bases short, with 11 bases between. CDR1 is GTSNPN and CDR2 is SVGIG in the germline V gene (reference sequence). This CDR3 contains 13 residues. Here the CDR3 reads CAWSPDRPYEQYF. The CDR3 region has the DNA TGTGCCTGGAGCCCAGACAGGCCCTACGAGCAGTACTTC.

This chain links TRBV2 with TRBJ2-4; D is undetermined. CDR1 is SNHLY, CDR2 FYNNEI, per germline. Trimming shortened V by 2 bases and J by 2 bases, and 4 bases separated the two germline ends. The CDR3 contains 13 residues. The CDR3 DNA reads TGTGCCAGCAGTGAAACACCCAAAAACATTCAGTACTTC. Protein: CASSETPKNIQYF.

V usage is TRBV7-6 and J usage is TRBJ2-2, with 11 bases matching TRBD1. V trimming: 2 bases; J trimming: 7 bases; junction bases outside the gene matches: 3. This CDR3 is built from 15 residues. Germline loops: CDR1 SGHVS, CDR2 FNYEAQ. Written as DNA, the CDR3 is TGTGCCAGCAGCTTAAGGGGACAGGGGGTCGGGGAGCTGTTTTTT. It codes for CASSLRGQGVGELFF.

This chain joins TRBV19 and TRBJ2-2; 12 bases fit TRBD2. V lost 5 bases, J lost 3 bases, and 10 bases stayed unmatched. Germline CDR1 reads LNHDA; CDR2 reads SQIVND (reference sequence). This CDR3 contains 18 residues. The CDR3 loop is CASSFLSSGRAYTGELFF. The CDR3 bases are TGTGCCAGTAGTTTTCTTTCTAGCGGGAGGGCGTACACCGGGGAGCTGTTTTTT.

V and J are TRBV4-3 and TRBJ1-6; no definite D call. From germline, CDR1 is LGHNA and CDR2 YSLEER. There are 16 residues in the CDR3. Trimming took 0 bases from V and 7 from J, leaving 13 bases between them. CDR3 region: CASSQDQWQKNSPLHF. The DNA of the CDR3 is TGCGCCAGCAGCCAAGATCAATGGCAGAAGAATTCACCCCTCCACTTT.

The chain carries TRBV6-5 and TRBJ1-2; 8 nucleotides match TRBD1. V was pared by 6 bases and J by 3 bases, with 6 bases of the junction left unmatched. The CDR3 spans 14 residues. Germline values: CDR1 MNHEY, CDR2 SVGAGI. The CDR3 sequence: CASSRGQDDYGYTF. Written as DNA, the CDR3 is TGTGCCAGCAGCCGGGGACAGGACGACTATGGCTACACCTTC.

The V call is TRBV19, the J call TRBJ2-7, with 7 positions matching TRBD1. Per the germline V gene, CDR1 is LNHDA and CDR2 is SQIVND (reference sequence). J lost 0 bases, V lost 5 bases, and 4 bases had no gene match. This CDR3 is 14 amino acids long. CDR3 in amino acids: CASSRDSNSYEQYF. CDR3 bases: TGTGCCAGTAGTCGGGACAGCAACTCCTACGAGCAGTACTTC.

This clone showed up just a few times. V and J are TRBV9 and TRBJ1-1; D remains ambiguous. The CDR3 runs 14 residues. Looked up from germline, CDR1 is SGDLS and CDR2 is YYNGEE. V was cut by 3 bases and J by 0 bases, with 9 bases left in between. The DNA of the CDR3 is TGTGCCAGCAGCGGGCCGTTCTTGAACACTGAAGCTTTCTTT. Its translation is CASSGPFLNTEAFF.

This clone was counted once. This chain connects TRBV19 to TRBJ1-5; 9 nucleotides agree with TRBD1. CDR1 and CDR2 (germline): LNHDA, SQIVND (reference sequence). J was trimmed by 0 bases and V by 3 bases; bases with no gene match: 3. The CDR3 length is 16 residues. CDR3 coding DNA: TGTGCCAGTAGTATGGGACAGGGCTTTAGCAATCAGCCCCAGCATTTT. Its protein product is CASSMGQGFSNQPQHF.

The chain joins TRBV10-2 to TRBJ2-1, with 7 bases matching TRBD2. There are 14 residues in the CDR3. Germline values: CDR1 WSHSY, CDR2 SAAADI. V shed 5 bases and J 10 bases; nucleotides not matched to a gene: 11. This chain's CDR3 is CASSSGGATREQFF. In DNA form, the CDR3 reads TGCGCCAGCAGTTCGGGAGGAGCTACTAGGGAGCAGTTCTTC.

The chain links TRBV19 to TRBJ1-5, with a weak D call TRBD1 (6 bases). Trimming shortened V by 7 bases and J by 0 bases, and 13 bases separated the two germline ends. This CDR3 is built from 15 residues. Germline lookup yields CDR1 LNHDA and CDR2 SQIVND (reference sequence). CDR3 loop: CASKRTDYSNQPQHF. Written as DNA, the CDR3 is TGTGCCAGTAAAAGGACAGATTATAGCAATCAGCCCCAGCATTTT.

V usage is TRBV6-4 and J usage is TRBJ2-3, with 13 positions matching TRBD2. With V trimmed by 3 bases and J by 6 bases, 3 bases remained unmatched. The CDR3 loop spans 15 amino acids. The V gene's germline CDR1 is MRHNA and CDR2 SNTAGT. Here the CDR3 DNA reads TGTGCCAGCAGTGAACAACTAGCGGGGGGGGATACGCAGTATTTT. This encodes CASSEQLAGGDTQYF.

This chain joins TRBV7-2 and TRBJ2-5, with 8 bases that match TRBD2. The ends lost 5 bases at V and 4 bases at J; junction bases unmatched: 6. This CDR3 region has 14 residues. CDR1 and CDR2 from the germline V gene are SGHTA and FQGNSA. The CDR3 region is CASSANLAGETQYF. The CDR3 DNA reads TGTGCCAGCAGCGCCAATCTAGCGGGAGAGACCCAGTACTTC. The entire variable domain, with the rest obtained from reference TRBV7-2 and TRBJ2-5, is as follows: GAGVSQSPSNKVTEKGKDVELRCDPISGHTALYWYRQSLGQGLEFLIYFQGNSAPDKSGLPSDRFSAERTGGSVSTLTIQRTQQEDSAVYLCASSANLAGETQYFGPGTRLLVL.

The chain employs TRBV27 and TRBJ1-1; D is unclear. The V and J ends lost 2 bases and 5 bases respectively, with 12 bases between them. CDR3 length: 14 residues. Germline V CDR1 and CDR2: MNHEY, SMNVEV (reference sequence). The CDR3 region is CASSLRGMGTEAFF. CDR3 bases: TGTGCCAGCAGTTTACGAGGGATGGGGACTGAAGCTTTCTTT.